A selection of T cell receptor beta chains follows, all from one sample in a study of CDR3 diversity in severe acne. From the PCR reads, TCRdb called clonotypes with MiXCR, one entry per CDR3 protein. The sample lists roughly 81,000 distinct CDR3 sequences, about 50% seen once, with over 9.5% in the top ten. Sample: blood. The source of these receptors is a male donor in good health, serving as a control. Each CDR3 is given with its conserved first and last residue. Each record gives: D gene, clone size, V gene, J gene, CDR3 DNA, CDR3 protein. D genes are given only for firm matches. Expanded clones are given a class, and other clones once, few, many or no size at all.

d_call: TRBD1; clone_size: many; v_call: TRBV6-1; j_call: TRBJ2-7; cdr3_nt: TGTGCCAGCAGTGAAGACAGGGGCTACTACGAGCAGTACTTC; cdr3_aa: CASSEDRGYYEQYF
d_call: TRBD1; clone_size: NA; v_call: TRBV9; j_call: TRBJ2-7; cdr3_nt: TGTGCCAGCAGCGTAGAGGGACAGTACGAGCAGTACTTC; cdr3_aa: CASSVEGQYEQYF
d_call: TRBD1; clone_size: NA; v_call: TRBV7-6; j_call: TRBJ2-1; cdr3_nt: TGTGCCAGCAGCTTAAACGGGACAGGGGAGAATGAGCAGTTCTTC; cdr3_aa: CASSLNGTGENEQFF
d_call: NA; clone_size: medium-sized; v_call: TRBV7-6; j_call: TRBJ2-5; cdr3_nt: TGTGCCAGCAGCTCGGTCCAGGGAGGAGAGACCCAGTACTTC; cdr3_aa: CASSSVQGGETQYF
d_call: NA; clone_size: NA; v_call: TRBV24-1; j_call: TRBJ2-7; cdr3_nt: TGTGCCACCAGTGACAATTACGAGCAGTACTTC; cdr3_aa: CATSDNYEQYF
d_call: NA; clone_size: NA; v_call: TRBV19; j_call: TRBJ2-7; cdr3_nt: TGTGCCAGTAGTACCGGCCCGGGGTGGATGGGCGAGCAGTACTTC; cdr3_aa: CASSTGPGWMGEQYF
d_call: NA; clone_size: once; v_call: TRBV19; j_call: TRBJ2-7; cdr3_nt: TGTGCCAGTAGGCTAGCAGAGGGGTCATACGAGCAGTACTTC; cdr3_aa: CASRLAEGSYEQYF
d_call: TRBD1; clone_size: NA; v_call: TRBV20-1; j_call: TRBJ1-1; cdr3_nt: TGCAGTGCCCGGACAGGGGGGCCCACTGAAGCTTTCTTT; cdr3_aa: CSARTGGPTEAFF
d_call: NA; clone_size: NA; v_call: TRBV20-1; j_call: TRBJ1-5; cdr3_nt: TGCAGTGCTAGTGGCTTCGATCAGCCCCAGCATTTT; cdr3_aa: CSASGFDQPQHF
d_call: TRBD1; clone_size: many; v_call: TRBV4-1; j_call: TRBJ1-4; cdr3_nt: TGCGCCAGCAGCCTGGGACAGGGGCTTGAAAAACTGTTTTTT; cdr3_aa: CASSLGQGLEKLFF
d_call: TRBD2; clone_size: NA; v_call: TRBV20-1; j_call: TRBJ2-3; cdr3_nt: TGCAGTGCTGGGACTACCCACACGAATACGCAGTATTTT; cdr3_aa: CSAGTTHTNTQYF
d_call: NA; clone_size: NA; v_call: TRBV6-4; j_call: TRBJ1-1; cdr3_nt: TGTGCCAGCAGCCCTAGAGCAGGGGATGCTTTCTTT; cdr3_aa: CASSPRAGDAFF
d_call: NA; clone_size: medium-sized; v_call: TRBV4-2; j_call: TRBJ2-1; cdr3_nt: TGTGCCAGCAGCCAAGGCGCCAATGAGCAGTTCTTC; cdr3_aa: CASSQGANEQFF
d_call: NA; clone_size: NA; v_call: TRBV6-1; j_call: TRBJ1-1; cdr3_nt: TGTGCCAGCAGCTGGGAGATGAACACTGAAGCTTTCTTT; cdr3_aa: CASSWEMNTEAFF
d_call: TRBD2; clone_size: few; v_call: TRBV7-9; j_call: TRBJ2-1; cdr3_nt: TGTGCCAGCAGCTTACAGGGCGGGGGGGCGGCCGAGCAGTTCTTC; cdr3_aa: CASSLQGGGAAEQFF
d_call: NA; clone_size: few; v_call: TRBV15; j_call: TRBJ2-7; cdr3_nt: TGTGCCACCAGCAGAGCCGGCGGAACCTACGAGCAGTACTTC; cdr3_aa: CATSRAGGTYEQYF
d_call: NA; clone_size: NA; v_call: TRBV7-9; j_call: TRBJ1-1; cdr3_nt: TGTGCCAGCAGCTTAGTAGCTCGAAACACTGAAGCTTTCTTT; cdr3_aa: CASSLVARNTEAFF
d_call: TRBD1; clone_size: NA; v_call: TRBV12-3/TRBV12-4; j_call: TRBJ2-7; cdr3_nt: TGTGCCAGCAGTTTGGGGACAGGGGGCGGCGAGCAGTACTTC; cdr3_aa: CASSLGTGGGEQYF
d_call: TRBD1; clone_size: few; v_call: TRBV20-1; j_call: TRBJ1-3; cdr3_nt: TGCAGTGCCCGTGCTACAGGGGCCGGAAACACCATATATTTT; cdr3_aa: CSARATGAGNTIYF
d_call: NA; clone_size: NA; v_call: TRBV9; j_call: TRBJ1-4; cdr3_nt: TGTGCCAGCAGCGTAGACGTACAGCCCAATGAAAAACTGTTTTTT; cdr3_aa: CASSVDVQPNEKLFF
d_call: NA; clone_size: many; v_call: TRBV12-3/TRBV12-4; j_call: TRBJ2-2; cdr3_nt: TGTGCCATCCTCGGACGGGAGAAGGGGCCCGGGGAGCTGTTTTTT; cdr3_aa: CAILGREKGPGELFF
d_call: NA; clone_size: few; v_call: TRBV24-1; j_call: TRBJ2-2; cdr3_nt: TGTGCCACCAGGACAGGGAACACCGGGGAGCTGTTTTTT; cdr3_aa: CATRTGNTGELFF
d_call: NA; clone_size: NA; v_call: TRBV10-3; j_call: TRBJ2-1; cdr3_nt: TGTGCCATCAGGGTCGGCCCTTACGAGCAGTTCTTC; cdr3_aa: CAIRVGPYEQFF
d_call: NA; clone_size: many; v_call: TRBV12-2; j_call: TRBJ2-7; cdr3_nt: TGTGCAAGTAGAGTTCCGTGTTACGAGCAGTACTTC; cdr3_aa: CASRVPCYEQYF
d_call: TRBD2; clone_size: once; v_call: TRBV12-3/TRBV12-4; j_call: TRBJ2-7; cdr3_nt: TGTGCCAGCAGTGGGGGGACTAGCGGGCGGTACTTC; cdr3_aa: CASSGGTSGRYF
d_call: NA; clone_size: NA; v_call: TRBV9; j_call: TRBJ1-1; cdr3_nt: TGTGCCAGCAGCGCGGGGACACCGAACACTGAAGCTTTCTTT; cdr3_aa: CASSAGTPNTEAFF
d_call: TRBD2; clone_size: NA; v_call: TRBV7-9; j_call: TRBJ2-3; cdr3_nt: TGTGCCAGCAGCTTAGATGGGTCTAGCGGGAGTTATACGCAGTATTTT; cdr3_aa: CASSLDGSSGSYTQYF
d_call: NA; clone_size: many; v_call: TRBV29-1; j_call: TRBJ2-1; cdr3_nt: TGCAGCGTGGAGGGACAGACCTCTTACAATGAGCAGTTCTTC; cdr3_aa: CSVEGQTSYNEQFF
d_call: NA; clone_size: NA; v_call: TRBV7-9; j_call: TRBJ1-2; cdr3_nt: TGTGCCAGCAGCTCCAACGGTGGTGTTGGCTACACCTTC; cdr3_aa: CASSSNGGVGYTF
d_call: NA; clone_size: NA; v_call: TRBV11-1; j_call: TRBJ1-3; cdr3_nt: NA; cdr3_aa: CASSLEGPTEAFFGQGTIYF
d_call: NA; clone_size: few; v_call: TRBV19; j_call: TRBJ1-2; cdr3_nt: TGTGCCAGTAGTACCGCTACAGGGCGCTATGGCTACACCTTC; cdr3_aa: CASSTATGRYGYTF
d_call: NA; clone_size: few; v_call: TRBV6-6; j_call: TRBJ1-3; cdr3_nt: TGTGCCAGCAGCATGACTCCGCTCTCTGGAAACACCATATATTTT; cdr3_aa: CASSMTPLSGNTIYF
d_call: TRBD1; clone_size: many; v_call: TRBV19; j_call: TRBJ2-7; cdr3_nt: TGTGCCAGTAGTCCCTACACAGGGGGCGATGCCTACGAGCAGTACTTC; cdr3_aa: CASSPYTGGDAYEQYF
d_call: NA; clone_size: many; v_call: TRBV9; j_call: TRBJ2-1; cdr3_nt: TGTGCCAGCAGCGCAAACCCCCCTCGGGGCGCAGGGTACAATGAGCAGTTCTTC; cdr3_aa: CASSANPPRGAGYNEQFF
d_call: NA; clone_size: many; v_call: TRBV6-4; j_call: TRBJ1-1; cdr3_nt: TGTGCCAGCAGTGACTCTGGAGGGGGGAACACTGAAGCTTTCTTT; cdr3_aa: CASSDSGGGNTEAFF
d_call: NA; clone_size: NA; v_call: TRBV7-3; j_call: TRBJ2-3; cdr3_nt: TGTGCCAGCAGCTTGGCCTCTAGCATTTCGCAGTATTTT; cdr3_aa: CASSLASSISQYF
d_call: NA; clone_size: NA; v_call: TRBV19; j_call: TRBJ2-2; cdr3_nt: TGTGCCAGTAGTAACACCGGGGAGCTGTTTTTT; cdr3_aa: CASSNTGELFF